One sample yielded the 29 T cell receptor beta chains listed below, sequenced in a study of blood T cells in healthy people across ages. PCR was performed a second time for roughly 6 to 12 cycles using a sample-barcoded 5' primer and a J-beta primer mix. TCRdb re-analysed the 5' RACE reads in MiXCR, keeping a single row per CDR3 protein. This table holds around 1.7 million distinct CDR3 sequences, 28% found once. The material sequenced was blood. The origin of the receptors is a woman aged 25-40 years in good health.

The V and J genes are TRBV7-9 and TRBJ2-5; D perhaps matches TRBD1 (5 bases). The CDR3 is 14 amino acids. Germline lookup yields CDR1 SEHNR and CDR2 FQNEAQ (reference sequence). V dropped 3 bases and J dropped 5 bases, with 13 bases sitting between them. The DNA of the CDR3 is TGTGCCAGCAGCTTTCCTTGGGGCCGGGAGACCCAGTACTTC. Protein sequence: CASSFPWGRETQYF.

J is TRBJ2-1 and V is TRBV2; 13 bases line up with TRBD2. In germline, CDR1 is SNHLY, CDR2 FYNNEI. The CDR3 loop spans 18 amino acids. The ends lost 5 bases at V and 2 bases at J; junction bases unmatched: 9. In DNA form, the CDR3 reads TGTGCCAGCAGTCGCCAGACTAGCGGGGGGTCCGCCTACAATGAGCAGTTCTTC. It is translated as CASSRQTSGGSAYNEQFF.

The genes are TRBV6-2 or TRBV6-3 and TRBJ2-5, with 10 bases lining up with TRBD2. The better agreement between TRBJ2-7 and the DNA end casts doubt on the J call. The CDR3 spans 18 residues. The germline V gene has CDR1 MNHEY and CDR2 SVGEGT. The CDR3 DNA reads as TGTGCCAGCAGTTACGGGTGGGCTAGCGGGAGAGGCAGCGACGAGCAGTACTTC. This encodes CASSYGWASGRGSDEQYF.

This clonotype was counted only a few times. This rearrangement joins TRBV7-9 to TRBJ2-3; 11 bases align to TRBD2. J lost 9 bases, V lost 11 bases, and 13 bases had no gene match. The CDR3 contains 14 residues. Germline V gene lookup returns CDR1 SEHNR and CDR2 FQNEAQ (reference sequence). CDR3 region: CAAPLAGGPPTQYF. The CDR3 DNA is TGTGCCGCCCCCTTAGCGGGAGGGCCTCCCACGCAGTATTTT.

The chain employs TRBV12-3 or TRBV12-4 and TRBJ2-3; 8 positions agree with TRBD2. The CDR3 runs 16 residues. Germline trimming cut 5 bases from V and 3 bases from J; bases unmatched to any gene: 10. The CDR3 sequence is CASSASGGLTTDTQYF. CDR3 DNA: TGTGCCAGCAGTGCCTCGGGGGGGCTCACAACAGATACGCAGTATTTT.

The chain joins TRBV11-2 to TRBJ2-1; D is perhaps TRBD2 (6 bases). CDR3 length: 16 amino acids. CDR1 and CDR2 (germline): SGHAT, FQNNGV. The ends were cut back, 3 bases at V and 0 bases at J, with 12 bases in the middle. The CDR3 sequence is CASSFPRRGSYNEQFF. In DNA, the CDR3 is TGTGCCAGCAGCTTCCCACGGAGGGGCTCCTACAATGAGCAGTTCTTC. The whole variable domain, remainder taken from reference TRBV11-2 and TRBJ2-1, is EAGVAQSPRYKIIEKRQSVAFWCNPISGHATLYWYQQILGQGPKLLIQFQNNGVVDDSQLPKDRFSAERLKGVDSTLKIQPAKLEDSAVYLCASSFPRRGSYNEQFFGPGTRLTVL.

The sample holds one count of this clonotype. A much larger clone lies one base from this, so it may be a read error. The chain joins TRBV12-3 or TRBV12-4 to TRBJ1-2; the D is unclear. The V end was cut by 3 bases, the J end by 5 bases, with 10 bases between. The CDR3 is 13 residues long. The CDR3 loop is CASSLSTRYGYTF. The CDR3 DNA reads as TGTGCCAGCAGTTTGTCCACCCGATATGGCTACACCTTC.

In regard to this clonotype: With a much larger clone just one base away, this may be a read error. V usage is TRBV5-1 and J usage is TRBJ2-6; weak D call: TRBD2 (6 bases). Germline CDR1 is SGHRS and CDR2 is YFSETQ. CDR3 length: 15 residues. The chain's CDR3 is CACSLREAGANVLTF. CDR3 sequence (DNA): TGCGCCTGCAGCTTGAGGGAGGCCGGGGCCAACGTCCTGACTTTC.

The CDR3 DNA reads TGTGCCAGCAGCGGGGCGAACACAGATACGCAGTATTTT. Protein: CASSGANTDTQYF. The chain is built from TRBV28 and TRBJ2-3; D is possibly TRBD1 or TRBD2 (5 bases each). CDR1 and CDR2 (germline): MDHEN, SYDVKM. Trimming removed 6 bases from V and 2 bases from J, with 9 bases in between. The CDR3 contains 13 residues. Looking up the rest from reference TRBV28 and TRBJ2-3 gives the full variable domain: DVKVTQSSRYLVKRTGEKVFLECVQDMDHENMFWYRQDPGLGLRLIYFSYDVKMKEKGDIPEGYSVSREKKERFSLILESASTNQTSMYLCASSGANTDTQYFGPGTRLTVL.

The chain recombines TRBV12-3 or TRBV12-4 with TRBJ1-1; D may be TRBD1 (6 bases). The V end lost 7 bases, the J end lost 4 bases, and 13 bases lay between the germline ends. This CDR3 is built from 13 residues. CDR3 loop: CASTLLQGTEAFF. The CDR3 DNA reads TGTGCCAGCACTCTTCTACAGGGCACTGAAGCTTTCTTT.

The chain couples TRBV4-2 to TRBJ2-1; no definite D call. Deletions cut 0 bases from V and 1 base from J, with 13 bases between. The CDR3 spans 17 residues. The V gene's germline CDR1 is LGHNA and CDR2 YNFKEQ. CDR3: CASSQEIIGQSYNEQFF. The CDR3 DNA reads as TGTGCCAGCAGCCAAGAAATTATAGGGCAGTCCTACAATGAGCAGTTCTTC.

CDR3 in amino acids: CSARHPGLAGPDTQYF. The CDR3, as DNA: TGCAGTGCTAGACACCCGGGACTAGCGGGCCCAGATACGCAGTATTTT. The chain employs TRBV20-1 and TRBJ2-3; 12 nucleotides line up with TRBD2. The V and J ends lost 2 bases and 4 bases, in that order; junction bases with no gene match: 7. The CDR3 sequence is 16 residues long. The germline gives CDR1 DFQATT, CDR2 SNEGSKA (reference sequence).

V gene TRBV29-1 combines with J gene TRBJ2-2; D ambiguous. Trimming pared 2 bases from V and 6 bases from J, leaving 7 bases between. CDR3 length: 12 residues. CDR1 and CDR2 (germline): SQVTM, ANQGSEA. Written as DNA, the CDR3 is TGCAGCGTTGAAAATAGGGCCGGGGAGCTGTTTTTT. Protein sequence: CSVENRAGELFF.

The DNA of the CDR3 is TGTGCCATCAGTGAACTAGCGGGAGGGCCGAGGGGAGAGCAGTATTTT. This codes for CAISELAGGPRGEQYF. This chain links TRBV10-3 with TRBJ2-3, with TRBD2 identical over 13 bases. CDR3 length equals 16 residues. Germline trimming cut 3 bases from V and 11 bases from J; bases unmatched to any gene: 11. The germline V gene has CDR1 ENHRY and CDR2 SYGVKD.

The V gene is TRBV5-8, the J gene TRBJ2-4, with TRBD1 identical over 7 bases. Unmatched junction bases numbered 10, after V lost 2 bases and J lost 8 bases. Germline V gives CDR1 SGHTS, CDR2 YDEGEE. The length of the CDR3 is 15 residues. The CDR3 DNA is TGTGCCAGCAGCTTTGAACAGGGGACCAGGTACATTCAGTACTTC. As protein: CASSFEQGTRYIQYF.

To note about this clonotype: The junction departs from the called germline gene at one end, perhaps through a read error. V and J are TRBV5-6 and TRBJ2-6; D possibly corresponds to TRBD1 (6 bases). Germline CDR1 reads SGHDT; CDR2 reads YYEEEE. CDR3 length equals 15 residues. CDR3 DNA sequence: TGTGCCGGCAGCCCCACAGGGTCTGGGGCCAACGTCCTGACTTTC. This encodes CAGSPTGSGANVLTF.

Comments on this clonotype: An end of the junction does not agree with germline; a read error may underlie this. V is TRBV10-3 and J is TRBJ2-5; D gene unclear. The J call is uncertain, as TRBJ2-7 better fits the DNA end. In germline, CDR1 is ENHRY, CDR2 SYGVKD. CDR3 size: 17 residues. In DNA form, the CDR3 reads TGTGCCATCAGTGAACCGTCTGGGTCTAGTGCTTCCTCCGAGCAGTACTTC. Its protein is CAISEPSGSSASSEQYF.

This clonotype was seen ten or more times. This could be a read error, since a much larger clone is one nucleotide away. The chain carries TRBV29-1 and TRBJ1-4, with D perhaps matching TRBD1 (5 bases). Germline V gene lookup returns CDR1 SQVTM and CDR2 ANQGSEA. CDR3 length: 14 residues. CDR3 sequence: CSVEGGPQGEKRFF. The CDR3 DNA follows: TGCAGCGTTGAAGGTGGCCCCCAGGGTGAAAAACGGTTTTTT.

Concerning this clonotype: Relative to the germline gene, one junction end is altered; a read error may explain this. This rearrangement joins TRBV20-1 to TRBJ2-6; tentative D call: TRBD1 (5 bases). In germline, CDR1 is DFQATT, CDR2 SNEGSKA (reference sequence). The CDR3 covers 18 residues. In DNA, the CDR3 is TGCAGTGCTAGAGATCCTAAGACAAGATCCTCTGGGGCCAACATCCTGACTTTC. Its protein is CSARDPKTRSSGANILTF.

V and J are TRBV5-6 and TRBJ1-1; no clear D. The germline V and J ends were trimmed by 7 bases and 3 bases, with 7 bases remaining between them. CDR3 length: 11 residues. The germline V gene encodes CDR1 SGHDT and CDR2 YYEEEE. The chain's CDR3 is CASQADTEAFF. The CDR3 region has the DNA TGTGCCAGCCAAGCGGACACTGAAGCTTTCTTT.

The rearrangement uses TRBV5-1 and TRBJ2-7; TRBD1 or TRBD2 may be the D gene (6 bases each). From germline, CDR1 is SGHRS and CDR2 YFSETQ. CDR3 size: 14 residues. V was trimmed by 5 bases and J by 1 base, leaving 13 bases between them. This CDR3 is CASRPGGASYEQYF. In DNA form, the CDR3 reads TGCGCCAGCAGGCCCGGGGGCGCGTCCTACGAGCAGTACTTC.

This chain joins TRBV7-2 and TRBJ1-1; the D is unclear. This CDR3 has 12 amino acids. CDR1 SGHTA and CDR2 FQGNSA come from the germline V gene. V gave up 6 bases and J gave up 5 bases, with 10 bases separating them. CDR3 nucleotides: TGTGCCAGCAGACAGCCGCCGACTGAAGCTTTCTTT. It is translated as CASRQPPTEAFF.

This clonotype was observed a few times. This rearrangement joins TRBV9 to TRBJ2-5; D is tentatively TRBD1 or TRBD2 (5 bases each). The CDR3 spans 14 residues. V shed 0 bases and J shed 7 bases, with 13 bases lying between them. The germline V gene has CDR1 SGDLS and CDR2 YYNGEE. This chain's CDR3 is CASSVGDGVRTQYF. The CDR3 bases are TGTGCCAGCAGCGTAGGGGACGGGGTGCGGACCCAGTACTTC.

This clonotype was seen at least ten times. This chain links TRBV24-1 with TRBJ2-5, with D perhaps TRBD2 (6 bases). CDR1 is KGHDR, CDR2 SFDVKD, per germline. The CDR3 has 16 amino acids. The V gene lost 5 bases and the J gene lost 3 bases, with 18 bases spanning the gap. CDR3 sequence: CATSAPGGVGEETQYF. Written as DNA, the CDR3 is TGTGCCACCAGTGCTCCAGGCGGGGTGGGGGAAGAGACCCAGTACTTC.

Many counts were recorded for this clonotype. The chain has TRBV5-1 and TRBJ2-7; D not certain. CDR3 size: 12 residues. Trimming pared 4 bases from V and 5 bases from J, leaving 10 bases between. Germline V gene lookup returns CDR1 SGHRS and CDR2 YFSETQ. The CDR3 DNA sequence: TGCGCCAGCAGCGGGGAAGTGGACGAGCAGTACTTC. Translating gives CASSGEVDEQYF.

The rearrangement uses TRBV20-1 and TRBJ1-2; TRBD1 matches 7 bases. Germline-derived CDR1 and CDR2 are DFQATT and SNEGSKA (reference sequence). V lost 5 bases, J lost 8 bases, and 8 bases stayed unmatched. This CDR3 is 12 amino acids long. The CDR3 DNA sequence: TGCAGTGCTGGACAGGCCCCGGGAGGCTACACCTTC. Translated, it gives CSAGQAPGGYTF.

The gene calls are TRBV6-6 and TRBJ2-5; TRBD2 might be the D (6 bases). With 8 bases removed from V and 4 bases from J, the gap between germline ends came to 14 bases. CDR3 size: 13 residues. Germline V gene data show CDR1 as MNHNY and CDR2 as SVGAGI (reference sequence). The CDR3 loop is CASGRLGGETQYF. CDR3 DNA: TGTGCCAGCGGTAGACTAGGTGGAGAGACCCAGTACTTC.

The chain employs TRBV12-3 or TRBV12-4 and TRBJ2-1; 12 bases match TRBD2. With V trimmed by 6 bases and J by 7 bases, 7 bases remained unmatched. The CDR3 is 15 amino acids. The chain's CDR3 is CASRPTSGGLNEQFF. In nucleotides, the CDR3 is TGTGCCAGCAGACCAACTAGCGGGGGGCTGAATGAGCAGTTCTTC.

The CDR3: CASSHRGNNSPLHF. Written as DNA, the CDR3 is TGCGCCAGCAGCCACCGTGGAAATAATTCACCCCTCCACTTT. This sequence joins TRBV5-1 and TRBJ1-6; D not resolved. Germline loops: CDR1 SGHRS, CDR2 YFSETQ. The CDR3 has 14 residues. V was clipped by 4 bases and J by 5 bases, with 10 bases between them.